Described below is a single T cell receptor (beta chain) sequence and its context. The antigen is undetermined. This sample stems from a study of T cell repertoires and HLA-DP antigens. Study-level background: Alloantigens: one with one groove difference and one with approximately 9 differences versus self. Donor ages ranged from 18-to-29 to 60-to-69; two men, one woman.

Sequencing was performed with immunoSEQ multiplex PCR; in TCRdb, only in-frame clones are kept and a portion is missing. The table lists more than 90,000 clones, 80% to 95% of them singletons, with approximately 0.25% in the top ten. J lost 4 bases, V lost 3 bases, and 7 bases had no gene match. CDR1 is KGHSH, CDR2 LQKENI, per germline. The CDR3 loop spans 15 amino acids. General study results and limits: Naive and memory CD4+ repertoires were not analysed separately.

The receptor was derived from a woman aged 18 to 35 in good health and CMV-seronegative. The gene calls are TRBV18 and TRBJ2-3; 7 bases are a match to TRBD2. Sequencing input: CD4+ T cells from PBMCs. The CDR3: CASSPSGNAADTQYF. The CDR3 bases are TGTGCCAGCTCACCCAGCGGGAATGCAGCAGATACGCAGTATTTT. The variable domain in full, with the rest retrieved from reference TRBV18 and TRBJ2-3, is NAGVMQNPRHLVRRRGQEARLRCSPMKGHSHVYWYRQLPEEGLKFMVYLQKENIIDESGMPKERFSAEFPKEGPSILRIQQVVRGDSAAYFCASSPSGNAADTQYFGPGTRLTVL.